One and the same sample provided the 18 T cell receptor beta chains below, sequenced in a study of T cell repertoires in cytomegalovirus infection. These receptors have no identified antigens. TCRdb itself ran the reads through MiXCR, one entry per CDR3 protein. The sample lists hundreds of thousands of distinct CDR3 sequences, approximately 32% occurring once. The sample consisted of cultured CD8+ T cells from PBMCs, taken from culture after CMV antigen stimulation. The receptors stem from a human donor in good health (CMV status not recorded). Some clones in this sample may be carry-over from other donors' samples.

This rearrangement joins TRBV12-3 or TRBV12-4 to TRBJ2-1; the D call may be TRBD1 or TRBD2 (6 bases each). The CDR3 has 13 residues. V was trimmed by 5 bases and J by 8 bases, leaving 13 bases between them. The CDR3 region has the DNA TGTGCCAGCAGTCCCATGGGGGGCCATGAGCAGTTCTTC. Its protein product is CASSPMGGHEQFF.

This clonotype was observed at least ten times. The genes are TRBV12-3 or TRBV12-4 and TRBJ2-3; D is tentatively TRBD1 or TRBD2 (5 bases each). CDR3 size: 13 residues. V lost 6 bases and J 1 base, leaving 8 bases between the germline ends. CDR3 DNA: TGTGCCAGCAGGCGAGGGGGCACAGATACGCAGTATTTT. Translation: CASRRGGTDTQYF.

This clonotype was seen more than once but under ten times. The chain links TRBV19 to TRBJ1-4, with TRBD1 as a possible D gene (5 bases). This CDR3 has 15 amino acids. Germline CDR1 LNHDA, CDR2 SQIVND (reference sequence). CDR3 residues: CASRRRPRANEKLFF. For the CDR3, the DNA is TGTGCTTCCCGCCGGAGGCCCAGGGCTAATGAAAAACTGTTTTTT.

This clonotype was counted only a few times. This rearrangement joins TRBV27 to TRBJ2-1, with D perhaps matching TRBD1 or TRBD2 (5 bases each). The CDR3 has 15 amino acids. Germline values: CDR1 MNHEY, CDR2 SMNVEV (reference sequence). The ends were cut back, 7 bases at V and 0 bases at J, with 13 bases in the middle. The CDR3 nucleotides are TGTGCCAGCACCCTTGGGGCGGGCTCCTACAATGAGCAGTTCTTC. Translation gives CASTLGAGSYNEQFF.

The V gene is TRBV11-2, the J gene TRBJ2-7; D not certain. Germline values: CDR1 SGHAT, CDR2 FQNNGV. V was trimmed by 2 bases and J by 2 bases, leaving 7 bases between them. CDR3 length: 13 amino acids. CDR3 sequence (DNA): TGTGCCAGCAGCTTATGGAACGCCTACGAGCAGTACGTC. This translates into CASSLWNAYEQYV.

This chain joins TRBV6-1 and TRBJ1-5; D not resolved. This CDR3 is built from 15 residues. Germline V gene lookup returns CDR1 MNHNS and CDR2 SASEGT. V lost 5 bases and J 0 bases, leaving 11 bases between the germline ends. CDR3 sequence: CASSFNAISNQPQHF. As DNA, the CDR3 is TGTGCCAGCAGTTTCAACGCGATTAGCAATCAGCCCCAGCATTTT.

This clonotype has a handful of counts. The chain links TRBV6-5 to TRBJ1-1; unclear D gene. This CDR3 is 16 amino acids long. Per germline, CDR1 MNHEY and CDR2 SVGAGI. V shed 2 bases and J shed 2 bases, with 15 bases lying between them. The CDR3 DNA reads as TGTGCCAGCAGTTACAAGGGCCGGTTGGACAACACTGAAGCTTTCTTT. Translated, it gives CASSYKGRLDNTEAFF.

V and J are TRBV6-6 and TRBJ1-5; D may be TRBD1 (6 bases). V was cut by 7 bases and J by 7 bases, with 14 bases left in between. The CDR3 contains 13 residues. Germline values: CDR1 MNHNY, CDR2 SVGAGI (reference sequence). The CDR3 DNA reads as TGTGCCAGCACCGACAGGTTGTGGCAGCCCCAGCATTTT. Amino acids: CASTDRLWQPQHF.

This clonotype showed up many times. CDR3 amino acids: CASSLDRTGTDGYTF. Written as DNA, the CDR3 is TGTGCCAGCAGCTTAGATCGGACAGGGACCGATGGCTACACCTTC. The chain combines TRBV7-6 with TRBJ1-2, with TRBD1 matching 8 bases. CDR1 is SGHVS, CDR2 FNYEAQ, per germline. The CDR3 has 15 amino acids. V dropped 1 base and J dropped 6; count of bases not matched to a gene: 7.

This clonotype was seen a handful of times. This chain uses TRBV15 with TRBJ2-2; D is unclear. The CDR3 has 15 residues. Per germline, CDR1 LNHNV and CDR2 YYDKDF (reference sequence). Trimming stripped 1 base from V and 4 bases from J, with 10 bases between. Here the CDR3 DNA reads TGTGCCACCAGCAGAGTCACGGGTGGCACCGGGGAGCTGTTTTTT. It translates to CATSRVTGGTGELFF.

This chain uses TRBV29-1 with TRBJ1-2; no clear D. Germline loops: CDR1 SQVTM, CDR2 ANQGSEA. V lost 3 bases and J lost 8, with 13 bases in between. The CDR3 is made up of 12 amino acids. The CDR3 nucleotides read TGCAGCGTTGAGAGGGAAGGGCTGGGCTACACCTTC. Its protein is CSVEREGLGYTF.

J is TRBJ2-3 and V is TRBV11-2; D assignment may be TRBD1 or TRBD2 (5 bases each). The germline V and J ends were trimmed by 7 bases and 5 bases, with 13 bases remaining between them. CDR1 is SGHAT, CDR2 FQNNGV, per germline. The CDR3 is made up of 13 amino acids. Here the CDR3 reads CASTSRGEDTQYF. CDR3 DNA: TGTGCCAGCACCTCCCGAGGGGAAGATACGCAGTATTTT. The full variable domain, with the rest looked up from reference TRBV11-2 and TRBJ2-3, is EAGVAQSPRYKIIEKRQSVAFWCNPISGHATLYWYQQILGQGPKLLIQFQNNGVVDDSQLPKDRFSAERLKGVDSTLKIQPAKLEDSAVYLCASTSRGEDTQYFGPGTRLTVL.

This clonotype has just a few counts. CDR3 region: CAISESKGTGSGYTF. In DNA form, the CDR3 reads TGTGCCATCAGTGAGTCGAAAGGGACAGGCTCCGGCTACACCTTC. The chain joins TRBV10-3 to TRBJ1-2, with 8 bases fitting TRBD1. V dropped 0 bases and J dropped 8; count of bases not matched to a gene: 8. Germline V gives CDR1 ENHRY, CDR2 SYGVKD. The CDR3 is 15 amino acids.

The CDR3 protein is CASSGRSRGEKLFF. CDR3 nucleotide sequence: TGTGCCAGCAGCGGGCGAAGTAGAGGTGAAAAACTGTTTTTT. V gene TRBV7-3 combines with J gene TRBJ1-4; D is uncertain. V dropped 5 bases and J dropped 7 bases, with 14 bases sitting between them. Germline lookup yields CDR1 SGHTA and CDR2 FQGTGA. CDR3 size: 14 residues. Drawing the rest from reference TRBV7-3 and TRBJ1-4, the complete variable domain is GAGVSQTPSNKVTEKGKYVELRCDPISGHTALYWYRQSLGQGPEFLIYFQGTGAADDSGLPNDRFFAVRPEGSVSTLKIQRTERGDSAVYLCASSGRSRGEKLFFGSGTQLSVL.

The genes are TRBV27 and TRBJ2-2; D not certain. The ends were cut back, 7 bases at V and 1 base at J, with 13 bases in the middle. In germline, CDR1 is MNHEY, CDR2 SMNVEV (reference sequence). There are 15 residues in the CDR3. The CDR3 protein is CASTPLPGNTGELFF. The DNA of the CDR3 is TGTGCCAGCACCCCTTTACCGGGGAACACCGGGGAGCTGTTTTTT.

The CDR3 nucleotides read TGTGCCAGCAGCCAAGGAGGGAAAGGGACCCAGTACTTC. Encoded protein: CASSQGGKGTQYF. This chain links TRBV14 with TRBJ2-5; a weak D match, TRBD2 (5 bases). V was cut by 1 base and J by 7 bases, with 10 bases left in between. The CDR3 has 13 amino acids. In germline, CDR1 is SGHDN, CDR2 FVKESK.

The V and J genes are TRBV27 and TRBJ1-1; a weak D match, TRBD1 (5 bases). V was clipped by 8 bases and J by 5 bases, with 18 bases between them. CDR3 size: 14 residues. Germline V CDR1 and CDR2: MNHEY, SMNVEV (reference sequence). In DNA, the CDR3 is TGTGCCAGCGGCCTATCCAGGGTACGGACTGAAGCTTTCTTT. Translated, it gives CASGLSRVRTEAFF.

Only a few counts were recorded for this clonotype. The chain employs TRBV7-2 and TRBJ2-5, with D tentatively TRBD1 or TRBD2 (5 bases each). Germline CDR1 and CDR2: SGHTA and FQGNSA. This CDR3 spans 15 amino acids. V was clipped by 5 bases and J by 1 base, with 14 bases between them. The CDR3 protein is CASSTGTVGQETQYF. CDR3 DNA: TGTGCCAGCAGCACGGGGACGGTAGGCCAAGAGACCCAGTACTTC.